Listed here is a single TCR beta chain. Residents of around 24 US areas, aged roughly 18 to 89 years, made up the participants. Assignment of participants to cohorts was predicated upon participant-reported clinical history. Only in-frame clones appear in the TCRdb table, and some are missing; sequencing was by immunoSEQ multiplex PCR. The sample yields around 220,000 clones, around 88% seen once. The entry originates in a study of blood T cell repertoires in COVID-19. Study-level background: Sites in the United States, Italy and Spain provided acute and convalescent COVID-19 samples. In each case, the material was cDNA or gDNA derived from T cells, B-cell-depleted T cells, or PBMCs.

Trimming stripped 4 bases from V and 5 bases from J, with 10 bases between. This CDR3 region has 13 residues. Germline loops: CDR1 LNHDA, CDR2 SQIVND (reference sequence). The V and J genes are TRBV19 and TRBJ2-3, with TRBD1 as a possible D gene (6 bases). The sequence was obtained from a woman aged 50 to 65 with acute COVID-19. Sequences were obtained from PBMCs or T cells enriched from blood (not recorded which). The CDR3 coding sequence is TGTGCCAGTAGTAAACAGGGCGGAGATACGCAGTATTTT. Protein product: CASSKQGGDTQYF.